The 24 T cell receptor beta chains in this list originate from one sample, sequenced in a study of identical twins. MiXCR, applied by TCRdb to the 5' RACE reads, yields one record per CDR3 protein. In the table there are around 570,000 distinct CDR3 sequences, approximately 10% of which are singletons. This sample also belongs to another study, concerning yellow fever vaccine responses in identical twins.

Material: PBMCs. The receptors here all came from a woman aged 18-30 years in good health.

This clonotype showed up just a few times. The chain has TRBV20-1 and TRBJ2-6; TRBD2 matches 7 bases. CDR1 is DFQATT, CDR2 SNEGSKA, per germline (reference sequence). Germline trimming cut 6 bases from V and 2 bases from J; bases unmatched to any gene: 4. The CDR3 length is 14 residues. CDR3 in DNA: TGCAGTGCCAAAGGGAGGGCTGGGGCCAACGTCCTGACTTTC. Protein product: CSAKGRAGANVLTF.

V usage is TRBV5-6 and J usage is TRBJ2-1; D is unclear. CDR3 length: 13 residues. Germline V gene data show CDR1 as SGHDT and CDR2 as YYEEEE. V shed 6 bases and J shed 3 bases, with 10 bases lying between them. DNA of the CDR3: TGTGCCAGCATTCCGGCAGGCTACAATGAGCAGTTCTTC. As protein: CASIPAGYNEQFF.

The chain has TRBV20-1 and TRBJ2-3; 10 bases are shared with TRBD2. The CDR3 has 17 amino acids. The ends lost 6 bases at V and 6 bases at J; junction bases unmatched: 18. The germline gives CDR1 DFQATT, CDR2 SNEGSKA (reference sequence). The CDR3 is CSAQKSVLAGVTDTQYF. CDR3 bases: TGCAGTGCCCAAAAGTCGGTTCTAGCGGGAGTAACCGATACGCAGTATTTT.

This clonotype was counted between two and nine times. The V and J genes are TRBV2 and TRBJ2-5; D is undetermined. This CDR3 is built from 15 residues. Trimming cost V 5 bases and J 5 bases, with 18 bases left between them. Germline CDR1 SNHLY, CDR2 FYNNEI. CDR3 sequence: CASSFETASMETQYF. CDR3 DNA sequence: TGTGCCAGCAGTTTCGAGACTGCCTCGATGGAGACCCAGTACTTC.

The V and J genes are TRBV2 and TRBJ2-3, with 8 bases fitting TRBD1. CDR3 length: 14 amino acids. CDR1 and CDR2 from the germline V gene are SNHLY and FYNNEI. Unmatched junction bases numbered 5, after V lost 4 bases and J lost 5 bases. The CDR3 DNA sequence: TGTGCCAGCAGTGTGAACAGGGGGTTAGATACGCAGTATTTT. Residues: CASSVNRGLDTQYF.

This clonotype appeared a few times. V usage is TRBV20-1 and J usage is TRBJ2-5; D unresolved. V lost 0 bases, J lost 1 base, and 6 bases lay in between. From germline, CDR1 is DFQATT and CDR2 SNEGSKA (reference sequence). The CDR3 contains 13 residues. The CDR3: CSARDSGQETQYF. The CDR3 DNA reads as TGCAGTGCTAGAGATTCGGGCCAAGAGACCCAGTACTTC.

Ten or more counts support this clonotype. V gene TRBV20-1 combines with J gene TRBJ2-7; a possible D gene is TRBD1 (5 bases). CDR3 size: 12 residues. Germline CDR1 is DFQATT and CDR2 is SNEGSKA (reference sequence). Between the trimmed V and J ends, which lost 6 bases and 5 bases, there was a span of 14 bases. CDR3 in amino acids: CSAAKGINEQYF. The CDR3 DNA reads TGCAGTGCCGCGAAGGGGATCAACGAGCAGTACTTC.

This clonotype has a count of ten or more. The chain combines TRBV5-1 with TRBJ2-3; 7 bases map to TRBD2. The germline gives CDR1 SGHRS, CDR2 YFSETQ. The CDR3 length is 13 residues. The V and J ends lost 6 bases and 0 bases, in that order; junction bases with no gene match: 1. The CDR3 DNA reads as TGCGCCAGCAACGGGGGGAGCACAGATACGCAGTATTTT. The encoded protein is CASNGGSTDTQYF.

This clonotype has a count of ten or more. J is TRBJ1-1 and V is TRBV6-2 or TRBV6-3, with D perhaps matching TRBD1 (6 bases). The CDR3 has 12 amino acids. Germline V lookup: CDR1 MNHEY, CDR2 SVGEGT. V lost 6 bases to trimming and J lost 11 bases, with 16 bases between them. The CDR3 DNA is TGTGCCAGCAGAGAATCCGGGACACCGGCTTTCTTT. It specifies CASRESGTPAFF.

This clonotype was found a few times. The V and J genes are TRBV5-1 and TRBJ2-3; TRBD2 agrees at 13 bases. Trimming took 4 bases from V and 9 from J; bases not matched to a gene: 11. Germline lookup yields CDR1 SGHRS and CDR2 YFSETQ. The CDR3 is 16 amino acids. CDR3 loop: CASSLRETSGRFTQYF. CDR3 in DNA: TGCGCCAGCAGCCTACGGGAGACTAGCGGGAGGTTCACGCAGTATTTT.

Many counts were recorded for this clonotype. The chain links TRBV6-2 or TRBV6-3 to TRBJ2-7; no clear D. V lost 7 bases and J 3 bases, leaving 13 bases between the germline ends. This CDR3 contains 13 residues. From germline, CDR1 is MNHEY and CDR2 SVGEGT. The CDR3, as DNA: TGTGCCAGCATTCGGGCCTCCAGCTACGAGCAGTACTTC. This gives the protein CASIRASSYEQYF.

This clonotype has a count of ten or more. This rearrangement joins TRBV28 to TRBJ2-7, with D possibly being TRBD1 (5 bases). Trimming stripped 6 bases from V and 4 bases from J, with 13 bases between. The length of the CDR3 is 13 residues. In germline, CDR1 is MDHEN, CDR2 SYDVKM. The CDR3, as DNA: TGTGCCAGCAGGCCCCAGGGCGATTACGAGCAGTACTTC. Protein product: CASRPQGDYEQYF.

The chain has TRBV20-1 and TRBJ2-7; D is undetermined. Germline V gene lookup returns CDR1 DFQATT and CDR2 SNEGSKA (reference sequence). The CDR3 totals 8 residues. Trimming left V 2 bases short and J 13 bases short, with 6 bases between. CDR3 region: CSARKYYF. Here the CDR3 DNA reads TGCAGTGCTAGAAAATACTACTTC.

This clonotype was counted at least ten times. V usage is TRBV20-1 and J usage is TRBJ2-1; D perhaps matches TRBD2 (5 bases). This CDR3 has 13 residues. Germline CDR1 and CDR2: DFQATT and SNEGSKA (reference sequence). V was clipped by 6 bases and J by 4 bases, with 13 bases between them. CDR3 in amino acids: CSALHTRYNEQFF. CDR3 in DNA: TGCAGTGCCCTCCATACTAGATACAATGAGCAGTTCTTC.

This clonotype was counted between two and nine times. The chain couples TRBV10-3 to TRBJ2-1; no clear D. CDR1 and CDR2 from the germline V gene are ENHRY and SYGVKD. CDR3 size: 16 residues. The V end was cut by 6 bases, the J end by 2 bases, with 17 bases between. The CDR3 DNA sequence: TGTGCCATCAGCCAGACCTATCCACAAACCTACAATGAGCAGTTCTTC. This encodes CAISQTYPQTYNEQFF.

This clonotype was seen more than once but under ten times. J is TRBJ2-1 and V is TRBV24-1; perhaps TRBD2 as D (6 bases). Per the germline V gene, CDR1 is KGHDR and CDR2 is SFDVKD. The V end was cut by 0 bases, the J end by 0 bases, with 8 bases between. The CDR3 is 16 amino acids. The CDR3 here is CATSDLAGPSYNEQFF. The CDR3 nucleotides read TGTGCCACCAGTGATTTGGCGGGGCCCTCCTACAATGAGCAGTTCTTC.

This clonotype was picked up a small number of times. The chain joins TRBV11-2 to TRBJ2-7; 11 nucleotides line up with TRBD1. The CDR3 consists of 14 residues. Looked up from germline, CDR1 is SGHAT and CDR2 is FQNNGV. V was clipped by 5 bases and J by 5 bases; unmatched bases: 5. The CDR3 spells CASSGQGATHEQYF. Here the CDR3 DNA reads TGTGCCAGCAGCGGACAGGGGGCGACCCACGAGCAGTACTTC.

This clonotype occurred a few times. V usage is TRBV6-5 and J usage is TRBJ2-7; 7 bases agree with TRBD2. Germline V gives CDR1 MNHEY, CDR2 SVGAGI. V trimming: 0 bases; J trimming: 1 base; junction bases outside the gene matches: 6. This CDR3 contains 16 residues. Here the CDR3 reads CASSYSSLAESYEQYF. The CDR3 coding sequence is TGTGCCAGCAGTTACTCGAGTCTAGCGGAGTCCTACGAGCAGTACTTC.

This clonotype has a handful of counts. This chain joins TRBV20-1 and TRBJ2-7; 10 nucleotides agree with TRBD1. V lost 5 bases to trimming and J lost 6 bases; unmatched junction nucleotides: 10. Germline V gene lookup returns CDR1 DFQATT and CDR2 SNEGSKA (reference sequence). The CDR3 is 14 residues long. The CDR3 DNA reads TGCAGTGCTCAAAGACAGGGGGCTTCGATCGAGCAGTACTTC. It is translated as CSAQRQGASIEQYF.

The chain employs TRBV20-1 and TRBJ2-1, with D unclear. The V gene lost 1 base and the J gene lost 0 bases, with 10 bases spanning the gap. Per the germline V gene, CDR1 is DFQATT and CDR2 is SNEGSKA (reference sequence). CDR3 length equals 15 residues. The CDR3 nucleotides are TGCAGTGCTAGAGGTATAATGAGCTCCTACAATGAGCAGTTCTTC. Translating it yields CSARGIMSSYNEQFF.

The J gene is TRBJ1-1, the V gene TRBV29-1; 9 bases match TRBD1. Germline V gene data show CDR1 as SQVTM and CDR2 as ANQGSEA. With V trimmed by 1 base and J by 1 base, 4 bases remained unmatched. There are 15 residues in the CDR3. This CDR3 reads CSVEGQGVGNTEAFF. CDR3 nucleotide sequence: TGCAGCGTTGAAGGACAGGGGGTCGGGAACACTGAAGCTTTCTTT.

This clonotype appeared many times. The CDR3 sequence is CASSLAIQMNTGELFF. The CDR3 nucleotides read TGTGCCAGCAGCCTAGCGATACAAATGAACACCGGGGAGCTGTTTTTT. This chain joins TRBV27 and TRBJ2-2; TRBD2 is a possible D gene (6 bases). Germline V gene lookup returns CDR1 MNHEY and CDR2 SMNVEV (reference sequence). CDR3 length equals 16 residues. V lost 6 bases and J 1 base, leaving 15 bases between the germline ends.

The chain employs TRBV4-3 and TRBJ2-1; TRBD1 aligns across 9 bases. After removal of 0 bases from V and 8 bases from J, the junction contained 14 bases not matched to a gene. Germline assignment: CDR1 LGHNA and CDR2 YSLEER. The CDR3 has 18 amino acids. The chain's CDR3 is CASSQEVTGTGLYDEQFF. The CDR3 nucleotides read TGCGCCAGCAGCCAAGAAGTAACCGGGACAGGGTTATACGATGAGCAGTTCTTC.

The V and J genes are TRBV5-6 and TRBJ2-1; the match to TRBD2 covers 13 bases. Germline lookup yields CDR1 SGHDT and CDR2 YYEEEE. The CDR3 runs 17 residues. The trim removed 8 bases at V and 6 bases at J, leaving 14 bases unmatched. The CDR3 coding sequence is TGTGCCAGGGGCCGCGGGCTGGGACTAGCGGGACGCAATGAGCAGTTCTTC. Translating gives CARGRGLGLAGRNEQFF.